Each of the 26 T cell receptor beta chains below was sequenced from the same sample in a study of T-cell memory formation after mild COVID-19. TCRdb redid the calling of the 5' RACE reads with MiXCR, one entry per CDR3 protein. The sample comprises more than 75,000 distinct CDR3 sequences, around 13% of which are singletons, and 31% rests with the top ten. The sample comprised PBMCs or a T cell subset sorted from them (not recorded which). Every receptor here comes from an adult woman who had mild COVID-19 (a few samples of this study predate the infection). Cell type and time point are not known.

This clonotype was detected only a few times. The rearrangement joins TRBV11-3 to TRBJ2-1, with 8 bases that match TRBD2. The CDR3 extends over 16 amino acids. Germline CDR1 reads SGHNT; CDR2 reads YENEEA. The trim removed 6 bases at V and 10 bases at J, leaving 17 bases unmatched. DNA of the CDR3: TGTGCCAGCAGTAGTTATTTAGCGGGACCCAATGAAGAGCAGTTCTTC. This translates into CASSSYLAGPNEEQFF.

The gene calls are TRBV23-1 and TRBJ2-3; TRBD2 matches at 12 bases. TRBV23-1 is flagged as an ORF with uncertain function. V was pared by 2 bases and J by 0 bases, with 9 bases of the junction left unmatched. This CDR3 spans 19 amino acids. This CDR3 is CASSQGETSGGCSTDTQYF. In DNA, the CDR3 is TGCGCCAGCAGTCAAGGCGAGACTAGCGGGGGATGCAGCACAGATACGCAGTATTTT.

This clonotype was recorded a few times. The chain joins TRBV7-2 to TRBJ2-3; no definite D call. In germline, CDR1 is SGHTA, CDR2 FQGNSA. The CDR3 sequence is 12 residues long. Between the trimmed V and J ends, which lost 10 bases and 6 bases, there was a span of 14 bases. The CDR3 loop reads CATLGITDTQYF. The CDR3 DNA reads as TGTGCCACCTTGGGGATCACGGATACGCAGTATTTT.

There are many counts of this clonotype. The chain combines TRBV7-8 with TRBJ2-1, with TRBD2 matching 12 bases. J lost 6 bases, V lost 5 bases, and 5 bases had no gene match. CDR1 SGHVS and CDR2 FQNEAQ come from the germline V gene. This CDR3 contains 15 residues. The CDR3 region is CASSPSGGASNEQFF. For the CDR3, the DNA is TGTGCCAGCAGCCCTAGCGGGGGGGCTTCCAATGAGCAGTTCTTC.

This clonotype has a handful of counts. The rearrangement links TRBV6-6 to TRBJ2-7, with 13 bases that match TRBD2. Trimming took 2 bases from V and 5 from J; bases not matched to a gene: 3. The CDR3 has 15 amino acids. Germline CDR1 MNHNY, CDR2 SVGAGI (reference sequence). CDR3 protein: CASSYMTSGGHEQYF. The CDR3 DNA reads as TGTGCCAGCAGTTACATGACTAGCGGGGGGCACGAGCAGTACTTC.

The chain joins TRBV27 to TRBJ2-5; D is perhaps TRBD1 (6 bases). The CDR3 totals 13 residues. Trimming removed 0 bases at V and 5 bases at J, with 7 bases between. Germline CDR1 reads MNHEY; CDR2 reads SMNVEV (reference sequence). CDR3 sequence (DNA): TGTGCCAGCAGTTTATCGGGGGCGGAGACCCAGTACTTC. Encoded protein: CASSLSGAETQYF.

V and J are TRBV4-3 and TRBJ2-7; no reliable D call. Trimming removed 0 bases at V and 5 bases at J, with 11 bases between. CDR1 and CDR2 (germline): LGHNA, YSLEER. The CDR3 is 14 residues long. The CDR3 nucleotides read TGCGCCAGCAGCCAAGATAATTCACCGAACGAGCAGTACTTC. Its protein product is CASSQDNSPNEQYF.

The chain couples TRBV9 to TRBJ2-5, with D perhaps TRBD1 (6 bases). Trimming removed 4 bases from V and 2 bases from J, with 15 bases in between. Germline V gene sequence: CDR1 SGDLS, CDR2 YYNGEE. This CDR3 region has 15 residues. The CDR3, as DNA: TGTGCCAGCAGCACGGCCTGGGGGCTTCAAGAGACCCAGTACTTC. Encoded protein: CASSTAWGLQETQYF.

This chain connects TRBV29-1 to TRBJ2-1, with 7 bases identical to TRBD1. The CDR3 sequence is 15 residues long. In germline, CDR1 is SQVTM, CDR2 ANQGSEA. Germline trimming cut 7 bases from V and 3 bases from J; bases unmatched to any gene: 12. CDR3 sequence: CSADPSRGIYNEQFF. Here the CDR3 DNA reads TGCAGCGCCGACCCCTCCAGGGGGATCTACAATGAGCAGTTCTTC.

V usage is TRBV12-3 or TRBV12-4 and J usage is TRBJ2-1; 9 bases map to TRBD1. J lost 10 bases, V lost 7 bases, and 8 bases had no gene match. The CDR3 runs to 13 residues. CDR3 loop: CASNKRTGDEQFF. The DNA for the CDR3 is TGTGCCAGCAATAAACGGACAGGGGACGAGCAGTTCTTC.

The chain uses TRBV6-5 and TRBJ2-2; TRBD1 aligns across 7 bases. The length of the CDR3 is 14 residues. The V segment lost 6 bases and the J segment 7 bases; nucleotides outside the gene matches: 8. The germline CDR1 and CDR2 sequences are MNHEY and SVGAGI. CDR3 residues: CASSRAHRGGELFF. The CDR3 nucleotides read TGTGCCAGCAGCCGGGCCCACAGGGGCGGGGAGCTGTTTTTT.

This clonotype came up a few times. The rearrangement links TRBV12-3 or TRBV12-4 to TRBJ1-2, with unresolved D. Trimming cost V 0 bases and J 7 bases, with 9 bases left between them. The CDR3 sequence is 13 residues long. The CDR3 bases are TGTGCCAGCAGTTTAGCGGGAGTAGGTGGCTACACCTTC. It translates to CASSLAGVGGYTF.

The chain couples TRBV5-1 to TRBJ1-1, with TRBD1 matching over 8 bases. The CDR3 runs to 14 residues. Germline assignment: CDR1 SGHRS and CDR2 YFSETQ. With 4 bases clipped from V and 6 bases from J, the junction kept 8 bases outside the gene matches. CDR3 sequence: CASSPGQGNSEAFF. In DNA form, the CDR3 reads TGCGCCAGCAGCCCCGGACAGGGTAACTCTGAAGCTTTCTTT.

This clonotype was picked up one time. This chain links TRBV5-5 with TRBJ2-7; weak D call: TRBD2 (5 bases). Looked up from germline, CDR1 is SGHKS and CDR2 is YYEKEE (reference sequence). The CDR3 length is 13 residues. Trimming shortened V by 3 bases and J by 3 bases, and 10 bases separated the two germline ends. The CDR3 DNA follows: TGTGCCAGCAGCTGGGGAGTAGACTACGAGCAGTACTTC. It is translated as CASSWGVDYEQYF.

This clonotype was detected a few times. This chain links TRBV20-1 with TRBJ2-1; D uncertain. The germline gives CDR1 DFQATT, CDR2 SNEGSKA (reference sequence). The CDR3 has 16 amino acids. Trimming took off 1 base at V and 0 bases at J, with 13 bases between the two ends. CDR3 sequence: CSARGGTQNSYNEQFF. Here the CDR3 DNA reads TGCAGTGCTAGAGGCGGAACCCAAAACTCCTACAATGAGCAGTTCTTC.

The chain joins TRBV4-1 to TRBJ2-7; maybe TRBD1 (6 bases). The CDR3 has 15 amino acids. CDR1 is MGHRA, CDR2 YSYEKL, per germline. Trimming pared 0 bases from V and 5 bases from J, leaving 14 bases between. For the CDR3, the DNA is TGCGCCAGCAGCCAAGATCCGGGACAAGGGGACGAGCAGTACTTC. Amino acids: CASSQDPGQGDEQYF.

This clonotype was counted a few times. A junction boundary mismatches the germline segment, possibly from a read error. V gene TRBV7-9 combines with J gene TRBJ2-1; no clear D gene. The V gene's germline CDR1 is SEHNR and CDR2 FQNEAQ (reference sequence). This CDR3 comprises 11 residues. CDR3 amino acids: CASSLDGEQFF. The CDR3 coding sequence is TGTGCCAGCAGTTTAGATGGCGAGCAGTTCTTC.

DNA of the CDR3: TGCGCCAGCAGCTTGGTAGGGATCACAGATACGCAGTATTTT. Residues: CASSLVGITDTQYF. The rearrangement uses TRBV5-1 and TRBJ2-3; unclear D gene. Germline CDR1 SGHRS, CDR2 YFSETQ. This CDR3 comprises 14 residues. The ends were cut back, 0 bases at V and 2 bases at J, with 7 bases in the middle. The full variable domain, rest sourced from reference TRBV5-1 and TRBJ2-3, is KAGVTQTPRYLIKTRGQQVTLSCSPISGHRSVSWYQQTPGQGLQFLFEYFSETQRNKGNFPGRFSGRQFSNSRSEMNVSTLELGDSALYLCASSLVGITDTQYFGPGTRLTVL.

The chain's CDR3 is CASSLVGALLSEQYF. The CDR3 bases are TGTGCCAGCAGCTTGGTTGGCGCTCTACTGTCCGAGCAGTACTTC. This rearrangement joins TRBV5-5 to TRBJ2-7, with D hard to call. Germline CDR1 is SGHKS and CDR2 is YYEKEE (reference sequence). CDR3 length: 15 residues. V dropped 0 bases and J dropped 6 bases, with 16 bases sitting between them.

The rearrangement links TRBV6-2 or TRBV6-3 to TRBJ2-2; D not certain. Germline V gene lookup returns CDR1 MNHEY and CDR2 SVGEGT. The CDR3 runs to 14 residues. V was trimmed by 7 bases and J by 1 base, leaving 10 bases between them. This CDR3 reads CASIQWGNTGELFF. CDR3 in DNA: TGTGCCAGCATCCAATGGGGGAACACCGGGGAGCTGTTTTTT.

Only a few counts were recorded for this clonotype. The chain couples TRBV4-3 to TRBJ2-7, with unresolved D. The V gene's germline CDR1 is LGHNA and CDR2 YSLEER. The CDR3 consists of 14 residues. V was pared by 0 bases and J by 2 bases, with 8 bases between. This chain's CDR3 is CASSQDFRTYEQYF. The DNA of the CDR3 is TGCGCCAGCAGCCAAGACTTCAGAACCTACGAGCAGTACTTC.

This clonotype was seen a handful of times. V is TRBV7-2 and J is TRBJ2-1; D ambiguous. This CDR3 has 13 residues. Germline V gives CDR1 SGHTA, CDR2 FQGNSA. Trimming removed 3 bases at V and 5 bases at J, with 8 bases between. This CDR3 is CASSFYRDNEQFF. The CDR3 DNA is TGTGCCAGCAGCTTTTATCGCGACAATGAGCAGTTCTTC.

This clonotype was seen only a few times. V usage is TRBV20-1 and J usage is TRBJ2-5; 11 nucleotides line up with TRBD2. V lost 3 bases to trimming and J lost 1 base; unmatched junction nucleotides: 4. The germline V gene has CDR1 DFQATT and CDR2 SNEGSKA (reference sequence). There are 15 residues in the CDR3. CDR3 in amino acids: CSASAGLAVQETQYF. CDR3 DNA sequence: TGCAGTGCTAGTGCGGGACTAGCGGTCCAAGAGACCCAGTACTTC.

The gene calls are TRBV20-1 and TRBJ2-3; 10 bases fit TRBD2. This CDR3 is 18 amino acids long. Germline V gene sequence: CDR1 DFQATT, CDR2 SNEGSKA (reference sequence). V was clipped by 2 bases and J by 0 bases; unmatched bases: 11. The chain's CDR3 is CSARRGLAFVPSTDTQYF. Written as DNA, the CDR3 is TGCAGTGCTAGAAGGGGACTAGCGTTCGTTCCTAGCACAGATACGCAGTATTTT.

This clonotype was counted many times. The CDR3 region is CSVVSEANYNEQFF. In DNA form, the CDR3 reads TGCAGCGTCGTTAGCGAGGCTAATTACAATGAGCAGTTCTTC. The gene calls are TRBV29-1 and TRBJ2-1; D possibly corresponds to TRBD2 (5 bases). The germline V gene encodes CDR1 SQVTM and CDR2 ANQGSEA. V lost 6 bases to trimming and J lost 4 bases, with 16 bases between them. The length of the CDR3 is 14 residues.

The table lists this clonotype with a few counts. J is TRBJ2-7 and V is TRBV4-2, with 8 bases lining up with TRBD1. Trimming at V came to 3 bases and at J to 0 bases, leaving 10 bases not matched to a gene. The CDR3 is 17 residues long. Germline CDR1 LGHNA, CDR2 YNFKEQ. The CDR3 here is CASSHGTGQASSYEQYF. DNA for the CDR3: TGTGCCAGCAGCCATGGGACAGGACAGGCGAGCTCCTACGAGCAGTACTTC.